This TCR beta chain was observed in a study of Graves' ophthalmopathy and Graves' hyperthyroidism. Study observations and caveats: Separation of ophthalmopathy from stable hyperthyroidism was achieved by a 13-signature model, at around 88% sensitivity and 81.08% specificity.

Amplified material comprised TCR beta CDR3 regions derived from RNA transcripts. The library came from an HTBI-primed first-round RT-PCR and a second-round multiplex PCR. TCRdb redid the calling of the multiplex PCR reads with MiXCR, one entry per CDR3 protein. The sample consists of over a million distinct CDR3 sequences, around a third of them appearing once. The sample holds many counts of this clonotype. Its target is not known. Hyperthyroidism patients, all newly diagnosed, had under 2 months' duration and ages of 18 to 65. Exclusion covered patients with other autoimmune diseases or uncontrolled infections (as well as pregnancy or lactation). Establishment of the diagnosis relied upon clinical symptoms, serum thyroxine, TRAb, thyroid ultrasound and orbital computed tomography. The receptor was derived from an adult man with Graves' hyperthyroidism. Sequences were obtained from peripheral blood or thyroid tissue (not recorded which).

The CDR3 sequence is CASSLVTGAREVFF. The DNA of the CDR3 is TGTGCCAGCAGCTTAGTGACAGGGGCCCGGGAGGTGTTTTTT. V is TRBV7-8 and J is TRBJ1-4; 8 bases are a match to TRBD1. J lost 15 bases, V lost 1 base, and 10 bases had no gene match. The CDR3 is 14 residues long. Germline CDR1 is SGHVS and CDR2 is FQNEAQ. Full variable domain (rest looked up from reference TRBV7-8 and TRBJ1-4): GAGVSQSPRYKVAKRGQDVALRCDPISGHVSLFWYQQALGQGPEFLTYFQNEAQLDKSGLPSDRFFAERPEGSVSTLKIQRTQQEDSAVYLCASSLVTGAREVFFGSGTQLSVL.